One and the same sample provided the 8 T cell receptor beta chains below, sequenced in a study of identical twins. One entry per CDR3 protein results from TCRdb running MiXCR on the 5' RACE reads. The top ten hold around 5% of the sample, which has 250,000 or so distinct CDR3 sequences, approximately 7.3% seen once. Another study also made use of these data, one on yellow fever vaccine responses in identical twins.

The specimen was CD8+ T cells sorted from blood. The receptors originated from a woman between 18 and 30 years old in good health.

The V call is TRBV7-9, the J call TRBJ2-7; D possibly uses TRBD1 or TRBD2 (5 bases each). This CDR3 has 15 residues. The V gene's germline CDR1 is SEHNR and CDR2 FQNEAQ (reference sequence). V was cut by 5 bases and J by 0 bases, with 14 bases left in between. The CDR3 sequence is CASSPPGRSSYEQYF. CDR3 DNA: TGTGCCAGCAGCCCCCCGGGGCGCAGCTCCTACGAGCAGTACTTC.

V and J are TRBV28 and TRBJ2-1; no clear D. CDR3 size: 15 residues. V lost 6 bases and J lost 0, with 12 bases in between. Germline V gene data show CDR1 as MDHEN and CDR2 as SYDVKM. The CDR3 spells CASRNGPSSYNEQFF. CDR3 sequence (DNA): TGTGCCAGCAGGAACGGACCGAGCTCCTACAATGAGCAGTTCTTC.

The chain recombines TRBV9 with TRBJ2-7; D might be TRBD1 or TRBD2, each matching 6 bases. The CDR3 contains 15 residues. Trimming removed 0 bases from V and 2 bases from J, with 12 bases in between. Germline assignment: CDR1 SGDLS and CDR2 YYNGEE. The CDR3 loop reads CASSVGSGAPYEQYF. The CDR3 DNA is TGTGCCAGCAGCGTAGGGTCGGGGGCCCCCTACGAGCAGTACTTC.

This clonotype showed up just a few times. Here the CDR3 DNA reads TGCAGTGCTAGAGATCGCACTAACCCTTATAACACCGGGGAGCTGTTTTTT. Translated: CSARDRTNPYNTGELFF. The chain carries TRBV20-1 and TRBJ2-2; no clear D. The V gene's germline CDR1 is DFQATT and CDR2 SNEGSKA (reference sequence). The CDR3 consists of 17 residues. The germline V and J ends were trimmed by 0 bases and 2 bases, with 16 bases remaining between them.

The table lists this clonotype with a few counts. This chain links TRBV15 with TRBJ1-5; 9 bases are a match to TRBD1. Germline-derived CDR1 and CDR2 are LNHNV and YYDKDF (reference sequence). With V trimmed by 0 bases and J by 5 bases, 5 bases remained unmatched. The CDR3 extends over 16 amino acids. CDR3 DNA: TGTGCCACCAGCAGAGAGGGACAGGGTATGGATCAGCCCCAGCATTTT. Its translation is CATSREGQGMDQPQHF.

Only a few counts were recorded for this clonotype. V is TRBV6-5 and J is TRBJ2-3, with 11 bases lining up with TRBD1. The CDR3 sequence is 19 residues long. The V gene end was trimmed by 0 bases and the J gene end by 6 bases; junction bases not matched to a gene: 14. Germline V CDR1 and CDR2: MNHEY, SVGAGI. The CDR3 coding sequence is TGTGCCAGCAGTTACTCGATGGAACACCGGGACAGGGGGTGGGATACGCAGTATTTT. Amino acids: CASSYSMEHRDRGWDTQYF.

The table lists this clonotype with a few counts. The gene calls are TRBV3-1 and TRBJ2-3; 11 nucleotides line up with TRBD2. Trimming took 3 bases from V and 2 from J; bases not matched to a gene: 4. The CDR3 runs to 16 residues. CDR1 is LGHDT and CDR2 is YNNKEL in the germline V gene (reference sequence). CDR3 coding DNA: TGTGCCAGCAGCCAGCTGACTAGCGGGGTCACAGATACGCAGTATTTT. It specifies CASSQLTSGVTDTQYF.

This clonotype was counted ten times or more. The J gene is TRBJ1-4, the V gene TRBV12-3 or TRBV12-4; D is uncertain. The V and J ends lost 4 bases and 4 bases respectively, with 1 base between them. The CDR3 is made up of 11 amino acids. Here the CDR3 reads CASSYNEKLFF. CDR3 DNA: TGTGCCAGCAGTTATAATGAAAAACTGTTTTTT.